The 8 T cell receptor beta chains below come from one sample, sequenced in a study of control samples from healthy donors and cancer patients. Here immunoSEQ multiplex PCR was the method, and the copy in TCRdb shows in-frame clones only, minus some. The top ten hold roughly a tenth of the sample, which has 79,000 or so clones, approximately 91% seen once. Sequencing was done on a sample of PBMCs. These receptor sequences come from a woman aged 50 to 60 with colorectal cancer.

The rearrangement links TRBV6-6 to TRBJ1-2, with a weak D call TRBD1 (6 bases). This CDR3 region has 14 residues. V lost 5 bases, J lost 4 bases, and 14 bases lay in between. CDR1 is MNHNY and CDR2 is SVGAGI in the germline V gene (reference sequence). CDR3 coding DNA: TGTGCCAGCAGTCCACCCCAGGGGTCCTATGGCTACACCTTC. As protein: CASSPPQGSYGYTF.

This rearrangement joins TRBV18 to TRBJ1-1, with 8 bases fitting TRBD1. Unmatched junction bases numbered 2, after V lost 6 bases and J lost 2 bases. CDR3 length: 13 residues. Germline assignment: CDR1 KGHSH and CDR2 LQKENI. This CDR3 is CASSGQGNTEAFF. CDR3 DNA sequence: TGTGCCAGCTCCGGACAGGGAAACACTGAAGCTTTCTTT. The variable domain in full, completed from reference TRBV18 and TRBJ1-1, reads NAGVMQNPRHLVRRRGQEARLRCSPMKGHSHVYWYRQLPEEGLKFMVYLQKENIIDESGMPKERFSAEFPKEGPSILRIQQVVRGDSAAYFCASSGQGNTEAFFGQGTRLTVV.

As DNA, the CDR3 is TGTGCCAGCAGTGTTCAGGGGGACACTGAAGCTTTCTTT. This sequence encodes CASSVQGDTEAFF. This chain links TRBV6-4 with TRBJ1-1; TRBD1 matches at 7 bases. Trimming removed 4 bases from V and 3 bases from J; junction bases left unmatched: 2. Germline values: CDR1 MRHNA, CDR2 SNTAGT. The CDR3 spans 13 residues.

This CDR3 reads CASSEAGRDWANEQFF. For the CDR3, the DNA is TGTGCCAGCAGTGAAGCGGGCCGGGACTGGGCCAATGAGCAGTTCTTC. The rearrangement joins TRBV6-1 to TRBJ2-1; D possibly corresponds to TRBD2 (6 bases). Trimming removed 0 bases at V and 6 bases at J, with 15 bases between. CDR3 length: 16 residues. CDR1 is MNHNS, CDR2 SASEGT, per germline.

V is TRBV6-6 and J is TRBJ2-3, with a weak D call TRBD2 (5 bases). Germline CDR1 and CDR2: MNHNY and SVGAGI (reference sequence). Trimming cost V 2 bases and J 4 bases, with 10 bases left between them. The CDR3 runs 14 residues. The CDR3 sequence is CASSYPQEADTQYF. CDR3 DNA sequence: TGTGCCAGCAGTTACCCTCAGGAGGCAGATACGCAGTATTTT.

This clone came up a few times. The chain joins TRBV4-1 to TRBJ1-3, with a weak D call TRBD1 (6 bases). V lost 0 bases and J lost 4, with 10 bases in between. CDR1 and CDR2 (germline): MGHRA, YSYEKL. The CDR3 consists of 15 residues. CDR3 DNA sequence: TGCGCCAGCAGCCAAGATAACAGGGAAGGAAACACCATATATTTT. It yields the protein CASSQDNREGNTIYF.

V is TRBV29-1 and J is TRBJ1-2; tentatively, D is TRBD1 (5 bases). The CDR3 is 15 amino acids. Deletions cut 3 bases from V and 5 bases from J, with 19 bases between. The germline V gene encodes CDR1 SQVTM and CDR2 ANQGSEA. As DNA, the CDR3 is TGCAGCGTTGAGGCAGGGAAGGGGTCTTCTTATGGCTACACCTTC. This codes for CSVEAGKGSSYGYTF.

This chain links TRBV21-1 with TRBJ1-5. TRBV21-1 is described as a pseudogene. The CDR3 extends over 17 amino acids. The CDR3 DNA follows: TGTGCCAGCAGCAAGGAGGCCCCGGGGTATAGCAATCAGCCCCAGCATTTT. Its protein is CASSKEAPGYSNQPQHF.